These T cell receptor beta chains were read from a single sample in a study of blood T cell repertoires in COVID-19. The method was immunoSEQ multiplex PCR; TCRdb's version includes in-frame clones alone and lacks a portion of them. The top ten hold under 2% of the sample, which has over 45,000 clones, 83% seen once. The sample comprised peripheral blood. All receptors derive from a woman in her sixties or seventies with acute or convalescent COVID-19. Each CDR3 is given with its conserved first and last residue. D genes are given only for firm matches. A row's size may be missing; if present it is once, few, many or a size class.

D gene: -; J gene: TRBJ2-5; clone size: -; V gene: TRBV11-2; CDR3 protein: CASSPRPGWETQYF; CDR3 DNA: TGTGCCAGCAGCCCGCGCCCGGGTTGGGAGACCCAGTACTTC
D gene: -; J gene: TRBJ2-5; clone size: -; V gene: TRBV9; CDR3 protein: CASSVEASRKETQYF; CDR3 DNA: TGTGCCAGCAGCGTAGAGGCATCTAGAAAAGAGACCCAGTACTTC
D gene: -; J gene: TRBJ2-1; clone size: -; V gene: TRBV2; CDR3 protein: CASRSSEHSYNEQFF; CDR3 DNA: TGTGCCAGCAGGTCCAGTGAACACTCCTACAATGAGCAGTTCTTC
D gene: TRBD2; J gene: TRBJ2-7; clone size: -; V gene: TRBV19; CDR3 protein: CASSIAGLANEQYF; CDR3 DNA: TGTGCCAGTAGTATAGCCGGACTAGCAAACGAGCAGTACTTC
D gene: TRBD1; J gene: TRBJ1-2; clone size: -; V gene: TRBV11-2; CDR3 protein: CASSLEGGQHYGYTF; CDR3 DNA: TGTGCCAGCAGCTTAGAAGGGGGACAGCACTATGGCTACACCTTC
D gene: -; J gene: TRBJ2-3; clone size: few; V gene: TRBV2; CDR3 protein: CASSDGLLTDTQYF; CDR3 DNA: TGTGCCAGCAGTGATGGACTACTCACAGATACGCAGTATTTT
D gene: -; J gene: TRBJ1-1; clone size: few; V gene: TRBV7-2; CDR3 protein: CASSLGLAGTEAFF; CDR3 DNA: TGTGCCAGCAGCTTGGGCCTTGCCGGCACTGAAGCTTTCTTT
D gene: -; J gene: TRBJ1-2; clone size: -; V gene: TRBV2; CDR3 protein: CARRDGVNYGYTF; CDR3 DNA: TGTGCCAGGCGGGACGGGGTTAACTATGGCTACACCTTC
D gene: -; J gene: TRBJ1-2; clone size: -; V gene: TRBV28; CDR3 protein: CASRPPRGAEINYGYTF; CDR3 DNA: TGTGCCAGCAGACCCCCCCGTGGGGCAGAGATTAACTATGGCTACACCTTC
D gene: TRBD1; J gene: TRBJ1-5; clone size: -; V gene: TRBV6-1; CDR3 protein: CASSESGQGRQPQHF; CDR3 DNA: TGTGCCAGCAGTGAAAGCGGACAGGGTCGTCAGCCCCAGCATTTT
D gene: TRBD1; J gene: TRBJ1-1; clone size: -; V gene: TRBV30; CDR3 protein: CAWGTGGLGGTEAFF; CDR3 DNA: TGTGCCTGGGGGACAGGGGGCCTTGGGGGCACTGAAGCTTTCTTT
D gene: -; J gene: TRBJ1-4; clone size: once; V gene: TRBV9; CDR3 protein: CASSERTSSEKLFF; CDR3 DNA: TGTGCCAGCAGCGAGCGGACGAGTAGTGAAAAACTGTTTTTT
D gene: TRBD2; J gene: TRBJ2-2; clone size: -; V gene: TRBV2; CDR3 protein: CASSGTGLAGNTWTGELFF; CDR3 DNA: TGTGCCAGCAGTGGCACGGGACTAGCGGGTAACACGTGGACCGGGGAGCTGTTTTTT
D gene: -; J gene: TRBJ1-5; clone size: -; V gene: TRBV6-8; CDR3 protein: CASSLKGAPNQPQHF; CDR3 DNA: TGTGCCAGCAGTTTGAAAGGGGCCCCCAATCAGCCCCAGCATTTT
D gene: -; J gene: TRBJ2-7; clone size: -; V gene: TRBV7-3; CDR3 protein: CASSSNGRYEQYF; CDR3 DNA: TGTGCCAGCAGCTCCAACGGTAGATACGAGCAGTACTTC
D gene: -; J gene: TRBJ1-3; clone size: -; V gene: TRBV19; CDR3 protein: CASSSAEVAVSGNTIYF; CDR3 DNA: TGTGCCAGTAGTTCAGCCGAGGTTGCCGTCTCGGGAAACACCATATATTTT
D gene: -; J gene: TRBJ1-2; clone size: -; V gene: TRBV21-1; CDR3 protein: CASSRLRGDYGYTF; CDR3 DNA: TGTGCCAGCAGCCGCCTTCGGGGGGACTATGGCTACACCTTC
D gene: -; J gene: TRBJ2-3; clone size: once; V gene: TRBV21-1; CDR3 protein: CAGRLAGEKTSGPDTQYF; CDR3 DNA: TGTGCCGGCCGACTAGCGGGAGAAAAGACCTCTGGGCCAGATACGCAGTATTTT
D gene: -; J gene: TRBJ2-7; clone size: few; V gene: TRBV20-1; CDR3 protein: CSAIDPGSGSYEQYF; CDR3 DNA: TGCAGTGCTATTGACCCGGGATCCGGCTCCTACGAGCAGTACTTC
D gene: TRBD1; J gene: TRBJ2-4; clone size: -; V gene: TRBV3-1/TRBV3-2; CDR3 protein: CASRLSDRETNIQYF; CDR3 DNA: TGTGCCAGCAGACTATCCGACAGGGAGACAAACATTCAGTACTTC
D gene: TRBD1; J gene: TRBJ2-3; clone size: -; V gene: TRBV18; CDR3 protein: CASKGTGGTDTQYF; CDR3 DNA: TGTGCCAGCAAGGGGACAGGGGGTACAGATACGCAGTATTTT
D gene: TRBD1; J gene: TRBJ1-6; clone size: -; V gene: TRBV5-8; CDR3 protein: CASSLLQGASYNSPLHF; CDR3 DNA: TGTGCCAGCAGCTTGCTGCAGGGGGCATCCTATAATTCACCCCTCCACTTT
D gene: -; J gene: TRBJ1-2; clone size: -; V gene: TRBV3-1/TRBV3-2; CDR3 protein: CASSHAGADGYTF; CDR3 DNA: TGTGCCAGCAGCCATGCAGGGGCTGATGGCTACACCTTC
D gene: TRBD1; J gene: TRBJ2-7; clone size: -; V gene: TRBV19; CDR3 protein: CASSIFTGTGYEQYF; CDR3 DNA: TGTGCCAGTAGTATATTCACCGGGACAGGCTACGAGCAGTACTTC
D gene: -; J gene: TRBJ1-2; clone size: -; V gene: TRBV7-9; CDR3 protein: CASSLDTNYGYTF; CDR3 DNA: TGTGCCAGCAGTCTTGACACGAACTATGGCTACACCTTC
D gene: -; J gene: TRBJ1-1; clone size: -; V gene: TRBV28; CDR3 protein: CASSRGGGNTEAFF; CDR3 DNA: TGTGCCAGCAGTCGCGGGGGGGGAAACACTGAAGCTTTCTTT
D gene: TRBD2; J gene: TRBJ2-2; clone size: -; V gene: TRBV6-1; CDR3 protein: CASSDGASGRANTGELFF; CDR3 DNA: TGTGCCAGCAGTGATGGGGCTAGCGGGAGGGCGAACACCGGGGAGCTGTTTTTT
D gene: TRBD2; J gene: TRBJ2-5; clone size: -; V gene: TRBV5-4; CDR3 protein: CASSLGLAGGGRETQYF; CDR3 DNA: TGTGCCAGCAGCCTGGGACTAGCGGGAGGGGGTCGAGAGACCCAGTACTTC
D gene: TRBD1; J gene: TRBJ2-7; clone size: -; V gene: TRBV5-1; CDR3 protein: CASMVGTGGHEQYF; CDR3 DNA: TGCGCCAGCATGGTAGGGACAGGGGGCCACGAGCAGTACTTC
D gene: -; J gene: TRBJ1-2; clone size: once; V gene: TRBV28; CDR3 protein: CASRGQGTYGYTF; CDR3 DNA: TGTGCCAGCAGAGGTCAGGGAACCTATGGCTACACCTTC
D gene: -; J gene: TRBJ1-1; clone size: -; V gene: TRBV5-1; CDR3 protein: CASSRNPEVNTEAFF; CDR3 DNA: TGCGCCAGCAGCCGAAACCCCGAGGTGAACACTGAAGCTTTCTTT
D gene: -; J gene: TRBJ2-3; clone size: few; V gene: TRBV27; CDR3 protein: CASSLGSGTQYF; CDR3 DNA: TGTGCCAGCAGTTTAGGGAGCGGTACGCAGTATTTT
D gene: -; J gene: TRBJ1-6; clone size: -; V gene: TRBV18; CDR3 protein: CASSPHGNSPLHF; CDR3 DNA: TGTGCCAGCTCACCACACGGTAATTCACCCCTCCACTTT
D gene: TRBD1; J gene: TRBJ1-1; clone size: -; V gene: TRBV6-5; CDR3 protein: CASSYSGQGKTFF; CDR3 DNA: TGTGCCAGCAGTTACTCGGGACAGGGTAAAACTTTCTTT
D gene: -; J gene: TRBJ2-5; clone size: -; V gene: TRBV12-3/TRBV12-4; CDR3 protein: CASSSYQETQYF; CDR3 DNA: TGTGCCAGCAGCTCGTACCAAGAGACCCAGTACTTC
D gene: -; J gene: TRBJ2-1; clone size: -; V gene: TRBV30; CDR3 protein: CAWVREFGNEQFF; CDR3 DNA: TGTGCCTGGGTGAGGGAATTTGGGAATGAGCAGTTCTTC
D gene: -; J gene: TRBJ2-4; clone size: -; V gene: TRBV9; CDR3 protein: CASSALNGASNIQYF; CDR3 DNA: TGTGCCAGCAGCGCCCTGAATGGGGCGTCAAACATTCAGTACTTC
D gene: -; J gene: TRBJ1-4; clone size: -; V gene: TRBV19; CDR3 protein: CASKGQITTNEKLFF; CDR3 DNA: TGTGCCAGTAAAGGACAGATTACAACTAATGAAAAACTGTTTTTT
D gene: TRBD2; J gene: TRBJ2-1; clone size: -; V gene: TRBV28; CDR3 protein: CASSSSGGGYNEQFF; CDR3 DNA: TGTGCCAGCAGTTCCTCTGGCGGGGGGTACAATGAGCAGTTCTTC
D gene: -; J gene: TRBJ2-3; clone size: -; V gene: TRBV10-3; CDR3 protein: CAISEVAETSTDTQYF; CDR3 DNA: TGTGCCATCAGTGAGGTAGCGGAAACTAGCACAGATACGCAGTATTTT
D gene: -; J gene: TRBJ2-7; clone size: -; V gene: TRBV5-4; CDR3 protein: CASSLEAVAYEQYF; CDR3 DNA: TGTGCCAGCAGCTTGGAGGCGGTGGCCTACGAGCAGTACTTC
D gene: -; J gene: TRBJ1-1; clone size: -; V gene: TRBV2; CDR3 protein: CASSVMAGNTEAFF; CDR3 DNA: TGTGCCAGCAGTGTAATGGCGGGTAACACTGAAGCTTTCTTT
D gene: -; J gene: TRBJ1-3; clone size: -; V gene: TRBV3-1/TRBV3-2; CDR3 protein: CASSQVNTVSGNTIYF; CDR3 DNA: TGTGCCAGCAGCCAAGTGAACACCGTCTCTGGAAACACCATATATTTT
D gene: -; J gene: TRBJ1-3; clone size: -; V gene: TRBV3-1/TRBV3-2; CDR3 protein: CASSQRGSQGNTIYF; CDR3 DNA: TGTGCCAGCAGCCAAAGGGGGAGTCAGGGAAACACCATATATTTT
D gene: TRBD1; J gene: TRBJ1-2; clone size: -; V gene: TRBV7-2; CDR3 protein: CATSRGRGYGYTF; CDR3 DNA: TGTGCCACCAGTAGGGGGCGAGGCTATGGCTACACCTTC
D gene: TRBD2; J gene: TRBJ2-1; clone size: -; V gene: TRBV18; CDR3 protein: CASSGTRGYNEQFF; CDR3 DNA: TGTGCCAGCTCTGGGACTAGAGGCTACAATGAGCAGTTCTTC
D gene: TRBD1; J gene: TRBJ2-7; clone size: -; V gene: TRBV7-6; CDR3 protein: CASSLVRGQGNRKPYEQYF; CDR3 DNA: TGTGCCAGCAGCTTAGTGCGGGGACAGGGGAATAGAAAACCCTACGAGCAGTACTTC
D gene: TRBD2; J gene: TRBJ2-1; clone size: -; V gene: TRBV24-1; CDR3 protein: CATGTSGMDEQFF; CDR3 DNA: TGTGCCACCGGGACTAGCGGGATGGATGAGCAGTTCTTC
D gene: -; J gene: TRBJ1-6; clone size: -; V gene: TRBV5-5; CDR3 protein: CASSRGAGISAPLHF; CDR3 DNA: TGTGCCAGCAGTCGAGGAGCAGGGATCTCCGCACCCCTCCACTTT
D gene: -; J gene: TRBJ1-2; clone size: once; V gene: TRBV29-1; CDR3 protein: CSVGEGSRPLGDGYTF; CDR3 DNA: TGCAGCGTTGGAGAAGGCAGCCGGCCCCTAGGGGATGGCTACACCTTC